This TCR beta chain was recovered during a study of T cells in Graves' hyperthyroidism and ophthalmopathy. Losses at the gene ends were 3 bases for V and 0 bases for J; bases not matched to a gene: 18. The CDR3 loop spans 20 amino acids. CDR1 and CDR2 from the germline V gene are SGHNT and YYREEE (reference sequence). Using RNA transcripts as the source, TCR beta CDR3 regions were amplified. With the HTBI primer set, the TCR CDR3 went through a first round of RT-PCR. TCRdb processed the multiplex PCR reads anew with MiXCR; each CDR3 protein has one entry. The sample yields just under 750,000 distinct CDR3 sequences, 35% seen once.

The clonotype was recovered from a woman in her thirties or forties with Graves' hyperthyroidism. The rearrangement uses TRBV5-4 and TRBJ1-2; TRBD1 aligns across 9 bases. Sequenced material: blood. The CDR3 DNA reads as TGTGCCAGCAGCTCCGCGACGAGCGGACAGGGGCGATTAGCTAACTATGGCTACACCTTC. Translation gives CASSSATSGQGRLANYGYTF. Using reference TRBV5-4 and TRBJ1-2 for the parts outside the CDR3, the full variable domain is ETGVTQSPTHLIKTRGQQVTLRCSSQSGHNTVSWYQQALGQGPQFIFQYYREEENGRGNFPPRFSGLQFPNYSSELNVNALELDDSALYLCASSSATSGQGRLANYGYTFGSGTRLTVV.